The 5 T cell receptor beta chains below all came from one sample that was sequenced in a study of blood T cell repertoires in COVID-19 (TCRdb year 2020). Library generation was performed with the immunoSEQ multiplex PCR assay. TCRdb provides this immuneACCESS table in a form limited to in-frame rearrangements. Some clones are lacking; in checked studies, under half of them reflect an unresolved V gene, and why the rest are absent is not known. The sample data list fewer than 140,000 clones, and around 75% of these were observed just once. Clones ranked in the top ten supply about 0.85% of the sample. The source material was peripheral blood. The receptor set was obtained from a human donor with acute or convalescent COVID-19. The donor label of this sample is uncertain.

The rearrangement joins TRBV7-2 to TRBJ2-2; the match to TRBD1 covers 7 bases. CDR3 length equals 16 residues. CDR1 and CDR2 (germline): SGHTA, FQGNSA. The J segment lost 4 bases and the V segment lost 4 bases, leaving 9 bases of the junction unmatched. In DNA form, the CDR3 reads TGTGCCAGCAGCTCCGCCCGGGACAGACGCACCGGGGAGCTGTTTTTT. Protein sequence: CASSSARDRRTGELFF. The full variable domain, with the rest looked up from reference TRBV7-2 and TRBJ2-2, is GAGVSQSPSNKVTEKGKDVELRCDPISGHTALYWYRQSLGQGLEFLIYFQGNSAPDKSGLPSDRFSAERTGGSVSTLTIQRTQQEDSAVYLCASSSARDRRTGELFFGEGSRLTVL.

A single count supports this clone. V and J are TRBV4-2 and TRBJ2-3, with D possibly being TRBD1 (6 bases). V dropped 1 base and J dropped 5 bases, with 13 bases sitting between them. The germline gives CDR1 LGHNA, CDR2 YNFKEQ. CDR3 size: 15 residues. CDR3 in amino acids: CASSQVGGLGDTQYF. In nucleotides, the CDR3 is TGTGCCAGCAGCCAAGTTGGGGGCCTGGGAGATACGCAGTATTTT.

CDR3 in amino acids: CASSQGADTQYF. In DNA form, the CDR3 reads TGTGCCAGCAGTCAGGGTGCAGATACGCAGTATTTT. The chain is built from TRBV6-5 and TRBJ2-3; maybe TRBD1 (5 bases). V shed 5 bases and J shed 4 bases, with 7 bases lying between them. The CDR3 runs to 12 residues. Germline CDR1 and CDR2: MNHEY and SVGAGI.

This chain uses TRBV6-5 with TRBJ1-1, with 7 bases matching TRBD1. The V and J ends lost 5 bases and 7 bases, in that order; junction bases with no gene match: 4. Germline V gene data show CDR1 as MNHEY and CDR2 as SVGAGI. The CDR3 spans 12 residues. CDR3 in amino acids: CASSRQGGEAFF. CDR3 in DNA: TGTGCCAGCAGTCGACAGGGAGGTGAAGCTTTCTTT.

The chain is built from TRBV27 and TRBJ2-5, with 8 positions matching TRBD2. Trimming at V came to 9 bases and at J to 2 bases, leaving 5 bases not matched to a gene. Germline CDR1 is MNHEY and CDR2 is SMNVEV (reference sequence). The length of the CDR3 is 13 residues. The CDR3 sequence: CASRGGPQETQYF. The CDR3 coding sequence is TGTGCCAGTCGGGGGGGGCCACAAGAGACCCAGTACTTC.